This is a list of T cell receptor beta chains from one sample in a study of T cells expressing NK-cell markers. TCRdb reanalyzed the 5' RACE reads, giving one entry per CDR3 protein sequence and no DNA. The sample shows about 430,000 distinct CDR3 sequences, and roughly 1.4% sits with its ten largest clones. The specimen sequenced was blood T cells: a sorted CD56 or NKG2C T cell subset, CD4+ or CD8+ T cells, or bulk PBMC T cells (not recorded which). These TCRs come from a woman aged 45 to 65 in good health. Both conserved end residues are part of each CDR3. Each record gives: CDR3 length, J gene, V gene, CDR3 protein.

12 TRBJ2-1 TRBV12-3/TRBV12-4 CASRTLADEQFF
14 TRBJ1-5 TRBV12-3/TRBV12-4 CASRDTGRNQPQHF
15 TRBJ2-1 TRBV20-1 CSAMSAGGPMDEQFF
15 TRBJ2-1 TRBV24-1 CATTGGGGSYNEQFF
14 TRBJ1-5 TRBV29-1 CSVGTGSGSQPQHF
19 TRBJ2-3 TRBV4-1 CASSQDEATSGRFRDTQYF
13 TRBJ2-1 TRBV30 CAWSVRRGNEQFF
15 TRBJ2-5 TRBV5-5 CASSNTRTNQETQYF
14 TRBJ2-1 TRBV19 CASSIVPTTGEQFF
15 TRBJ2-1 TRBV3-1 CASSQDPIRGNEQFF
17 TRBJ1-3 TRBV20-1 CSARRAAGKLSGNTIYF
18 TRBJ2-2 TRBV7-8 CASSLRAPREGYAGELFF
15 TRBJ1-1 TRBV12-3/TRBV12-4 CASSPPGGLGTEAFF